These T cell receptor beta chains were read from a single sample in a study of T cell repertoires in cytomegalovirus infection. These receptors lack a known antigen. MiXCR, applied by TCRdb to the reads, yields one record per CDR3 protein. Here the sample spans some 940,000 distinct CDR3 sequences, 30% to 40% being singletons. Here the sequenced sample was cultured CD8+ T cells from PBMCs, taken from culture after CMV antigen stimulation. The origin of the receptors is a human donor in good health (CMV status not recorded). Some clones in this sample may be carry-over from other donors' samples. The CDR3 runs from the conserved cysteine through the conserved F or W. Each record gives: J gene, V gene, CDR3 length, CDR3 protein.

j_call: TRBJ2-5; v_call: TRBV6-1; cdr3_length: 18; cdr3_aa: CASSLIPRAGMAGETQYF
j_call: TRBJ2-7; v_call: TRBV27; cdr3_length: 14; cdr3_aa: CASRYTGTPYEQYF
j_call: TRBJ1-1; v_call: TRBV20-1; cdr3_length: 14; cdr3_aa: CSASRPGANTEAFF
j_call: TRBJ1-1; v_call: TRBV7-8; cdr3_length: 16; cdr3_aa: CASNNLGGVGDTEAFF
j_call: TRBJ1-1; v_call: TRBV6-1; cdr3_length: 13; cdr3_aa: CASSSLSYTEAFF
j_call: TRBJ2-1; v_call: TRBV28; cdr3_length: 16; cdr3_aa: CASSLWGQGVIDEQFF
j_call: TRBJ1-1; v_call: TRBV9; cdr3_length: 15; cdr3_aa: CASSAPGPGRTEAFF
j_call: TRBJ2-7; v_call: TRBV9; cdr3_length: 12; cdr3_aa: CASSRGSGEQYF
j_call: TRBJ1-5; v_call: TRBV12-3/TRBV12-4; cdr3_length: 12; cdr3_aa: CASSPGLQPQHF
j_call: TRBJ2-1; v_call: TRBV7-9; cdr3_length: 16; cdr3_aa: CASSLTGQSLSWEQFF
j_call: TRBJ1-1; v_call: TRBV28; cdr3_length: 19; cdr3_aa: CASIQSFNRDRGYYTEAFF
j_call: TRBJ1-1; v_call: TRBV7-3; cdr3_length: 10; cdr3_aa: CAGRVTEAFF
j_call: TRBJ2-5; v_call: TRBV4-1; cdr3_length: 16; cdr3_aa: CASSPTTSHPQETQYF
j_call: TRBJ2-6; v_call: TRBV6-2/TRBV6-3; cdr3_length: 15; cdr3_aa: CASSYEAIGANVLTF
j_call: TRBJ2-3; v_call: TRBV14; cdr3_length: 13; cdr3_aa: CASSQDFTDTQYF
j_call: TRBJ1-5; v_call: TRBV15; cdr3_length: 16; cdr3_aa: CATSREGWDRNQPQHF
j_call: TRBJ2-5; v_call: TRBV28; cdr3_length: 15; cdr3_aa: CASSLSQGEQETQYF
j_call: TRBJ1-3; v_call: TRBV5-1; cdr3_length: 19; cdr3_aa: CASSPTSANRGLSGNTIYF
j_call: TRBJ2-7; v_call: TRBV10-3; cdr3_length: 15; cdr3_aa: CALSKTGTSFYEQYF
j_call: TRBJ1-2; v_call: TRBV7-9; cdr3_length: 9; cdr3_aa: CASSQVETF
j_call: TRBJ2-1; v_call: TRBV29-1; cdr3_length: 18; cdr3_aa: CSGAPRTSGLFSYNEQFF
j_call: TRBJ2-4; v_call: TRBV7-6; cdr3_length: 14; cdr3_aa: CASSSPGQKNIQYF
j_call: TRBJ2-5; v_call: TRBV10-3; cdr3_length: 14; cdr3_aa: CAISDGGLGETQYF
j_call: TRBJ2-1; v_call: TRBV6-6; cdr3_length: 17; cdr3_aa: CASSYPISGGSYNEQFF
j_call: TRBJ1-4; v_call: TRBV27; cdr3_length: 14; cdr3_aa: CASSSTDSFEKLFF
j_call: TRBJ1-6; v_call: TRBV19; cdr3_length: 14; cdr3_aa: CASSPLSLDSPLHF
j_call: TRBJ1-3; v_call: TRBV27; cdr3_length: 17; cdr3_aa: CASSLTWGDAAGNTIYF
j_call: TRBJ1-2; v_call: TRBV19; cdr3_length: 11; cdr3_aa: CASSFGRLNTF
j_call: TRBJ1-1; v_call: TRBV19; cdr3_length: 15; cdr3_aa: CASSEIRGARTEAFF
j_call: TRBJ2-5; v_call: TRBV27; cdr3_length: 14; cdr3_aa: CASSSAGAGETQYF
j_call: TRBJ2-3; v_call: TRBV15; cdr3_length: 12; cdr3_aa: CATSQETDTQYF
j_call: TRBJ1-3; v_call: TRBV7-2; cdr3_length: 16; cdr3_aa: CASSLESASSRNTIYF
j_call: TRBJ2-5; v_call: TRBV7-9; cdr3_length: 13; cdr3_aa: CASSHLGQETQYF
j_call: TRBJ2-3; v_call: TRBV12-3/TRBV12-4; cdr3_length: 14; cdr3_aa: CASSLTGSTDTQYF
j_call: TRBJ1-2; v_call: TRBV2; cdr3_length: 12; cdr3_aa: CASSGGRDGYTF
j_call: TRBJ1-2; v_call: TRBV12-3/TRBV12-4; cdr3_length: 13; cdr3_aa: CASSFSNFGGYTF
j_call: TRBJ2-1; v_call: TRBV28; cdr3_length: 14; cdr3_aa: CASSFAGNYNEQFF
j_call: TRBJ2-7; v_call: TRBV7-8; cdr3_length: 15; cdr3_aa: CASSLEYGTSYEQYF
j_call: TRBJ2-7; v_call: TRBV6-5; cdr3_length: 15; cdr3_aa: CASSYADGLNYEQYF
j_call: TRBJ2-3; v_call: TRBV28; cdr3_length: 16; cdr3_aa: CASTVGGTDSTDTQYF
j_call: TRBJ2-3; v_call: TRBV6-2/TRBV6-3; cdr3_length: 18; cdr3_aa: CASTLRLLGGVRTDTQYF
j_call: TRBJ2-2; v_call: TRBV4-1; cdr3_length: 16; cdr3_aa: CASSPERGRTTGELFF
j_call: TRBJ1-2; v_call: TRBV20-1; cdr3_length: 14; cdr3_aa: CSARGTGFNYGYTF
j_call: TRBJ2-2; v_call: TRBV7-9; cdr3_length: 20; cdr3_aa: CASSLVVGQGILWNTGELFF
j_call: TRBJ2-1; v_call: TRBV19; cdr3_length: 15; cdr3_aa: CASSNWTGYSDEQFF
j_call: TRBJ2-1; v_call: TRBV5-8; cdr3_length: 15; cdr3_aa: CASSPGGGWSDEQFF
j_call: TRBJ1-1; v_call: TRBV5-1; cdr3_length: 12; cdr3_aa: CASSGNDGGAFF
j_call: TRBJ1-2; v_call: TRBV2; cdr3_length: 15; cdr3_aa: CASSEATRGNYGYTF
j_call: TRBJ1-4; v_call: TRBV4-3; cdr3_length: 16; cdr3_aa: CASSQDRAVSNEKLFF
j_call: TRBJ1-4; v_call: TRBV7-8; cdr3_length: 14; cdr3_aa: CASSLQGGNEKLFF
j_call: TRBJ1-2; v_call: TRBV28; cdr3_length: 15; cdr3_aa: CASSLILGRESGYTF